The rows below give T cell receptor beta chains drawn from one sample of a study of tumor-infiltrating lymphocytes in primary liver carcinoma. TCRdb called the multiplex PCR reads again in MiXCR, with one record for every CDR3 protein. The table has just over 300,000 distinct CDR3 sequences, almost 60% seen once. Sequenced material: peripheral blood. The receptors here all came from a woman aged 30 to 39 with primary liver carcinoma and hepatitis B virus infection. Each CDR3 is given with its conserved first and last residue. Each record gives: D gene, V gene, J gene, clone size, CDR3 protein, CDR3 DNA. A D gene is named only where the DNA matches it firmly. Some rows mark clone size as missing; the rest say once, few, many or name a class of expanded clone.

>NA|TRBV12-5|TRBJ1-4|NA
CASGPSGLRGANEKLFF
TGTGCTAGTGGTCCTTCGGGTCTACGAGGTGCTAATGAAAAACTGTTTTTT
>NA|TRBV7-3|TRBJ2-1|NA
CASSLRVKGGEQFF
TGTGCCAGCAGCTTACGGGTAAAGGGGGGTGAGCAGTTCTTC
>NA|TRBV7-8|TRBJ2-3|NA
CASSLARTTLTDTQYF
TGTGCCAGCAGCTTAGCGCGTACTACACTCACAGATACGCAGTATTTT
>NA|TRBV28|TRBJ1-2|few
CASSPAPGARRGYTF
TGTGCCAGCAGCCCCGCCCCCGGTGCGCGGAGAGGCTACACCTTC
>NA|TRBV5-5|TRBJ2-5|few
CASSLEGSARETQYF
TGTGCCAGCAGCTTGGAGGGCTCCGCGCGGGAGACCCAGTACTTC
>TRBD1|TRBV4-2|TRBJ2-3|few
CASSLQGAGGTDTQYF
TGTGCCAGCAGCCTACAGGGGGCAGGAGGCACAGATACGCAGTATTTT
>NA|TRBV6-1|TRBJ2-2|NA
CASSEHVGANTGELFF
TGTGCCAGCAGTGAACATGTAGGAGCGAACACCGGGGAGCTGTTTTTT
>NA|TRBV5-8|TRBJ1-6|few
CASGAIRNSPLHF
TGTGCCAGCGGGGCGATTCGGAATTCACCCCTCCACTTT
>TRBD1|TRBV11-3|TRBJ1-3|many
CASSYPTGVSGNTIYF
TGTGCCAGCAGCTATCCAACAGGGGTCTCTGGAAACACCATATATTTT
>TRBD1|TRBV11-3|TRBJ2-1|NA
CASSRQDREELF
TGTGCCAGCAGCCGACAGGACAGGGAGGAGCTCTTT
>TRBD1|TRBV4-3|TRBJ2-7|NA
CASSQEFRGRSTYEQYF
TGCGCCAGCAGCCAAGAGTTTAGGGGGCGGAGTACTTACGAGCAGTACTTC
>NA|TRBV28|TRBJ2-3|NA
CASSLVASSVYTQYF
TGTGCCAGCAGTTTAGTCGCGAGTTCGGTATATACGCAGTATTTT
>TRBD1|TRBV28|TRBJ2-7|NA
CASSWDRAYNQYF
TGTGCCAGCAGTTGGGACAGGGCCTACAACCAGTACTTC
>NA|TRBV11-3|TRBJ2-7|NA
CASSLEGRNNEQYF
TGTGCCAGCAGTTTAGAAGGCAGGAACAATGAGCAGTACTTC
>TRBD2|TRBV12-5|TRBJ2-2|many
CASGLILWTSGINTGELFF
TGTGCTAGTGGTTTGATACTCTGGACTAGCGGGATTAACACCGGGGAGCTGTTTTTT
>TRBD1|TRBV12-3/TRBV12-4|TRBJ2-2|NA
CASSLVGTGGFGVLFF
TGTGCCAGCAGTTTAGTAGGGACAGGGGGCTTCGGGGTGCTGTTTTTT
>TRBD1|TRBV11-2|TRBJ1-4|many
CASSPSQGLKKLFF
TGTGCCAGCAGCCCATCACAGGGGTTGAAAAAACTGTTTTTT
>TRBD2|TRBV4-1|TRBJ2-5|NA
CASSRRLAVSQETQYF
TGCGCCAGCAGCCGAAGACTAGCGGTTAGTCAAGAGACCCAGTACTTC
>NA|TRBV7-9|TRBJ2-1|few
CASSPDLTYNEQFF
TGTGCCAGCAGCCCGGACCTTACCTACAATGAGCAGTTCTTC
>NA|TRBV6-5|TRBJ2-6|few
CASSYSNRGLLGANVLTF
TGTGCCAGCAGTTACTCGAACCGGGGGCTCTTGGGGGCCAACGTCCTGACTTTC
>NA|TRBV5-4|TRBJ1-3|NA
CASSPASGNTIYF
TGTGCCAGCAGCCCCGCCTCTGGAAACACCATATATTTT
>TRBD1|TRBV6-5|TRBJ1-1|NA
CASSNTPGQGKAFF
TGTGCCAGCAGTAATACTCCGGGACAGGGAAAAGCTTTCTTT